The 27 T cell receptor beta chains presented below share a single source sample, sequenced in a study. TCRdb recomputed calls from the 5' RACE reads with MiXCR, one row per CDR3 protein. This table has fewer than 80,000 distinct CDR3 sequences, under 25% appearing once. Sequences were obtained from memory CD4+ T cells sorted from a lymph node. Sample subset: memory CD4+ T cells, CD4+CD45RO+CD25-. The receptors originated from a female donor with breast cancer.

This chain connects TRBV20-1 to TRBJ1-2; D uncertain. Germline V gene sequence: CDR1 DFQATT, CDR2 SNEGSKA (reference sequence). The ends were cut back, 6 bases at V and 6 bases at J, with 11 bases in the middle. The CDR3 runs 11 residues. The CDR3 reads CSAGPPDGYTF. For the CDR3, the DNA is TGCAGTGCCGGACCTCCGGATGGCTACACCTTC.

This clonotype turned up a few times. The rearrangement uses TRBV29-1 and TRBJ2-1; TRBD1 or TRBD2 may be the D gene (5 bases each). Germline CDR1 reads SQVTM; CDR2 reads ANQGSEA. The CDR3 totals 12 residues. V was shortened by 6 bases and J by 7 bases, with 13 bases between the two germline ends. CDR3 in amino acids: CSVGPTGNEQFF. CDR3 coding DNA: TGCAGCGTGGGACCTACCGGGAATGAGCAGTTCTTC.

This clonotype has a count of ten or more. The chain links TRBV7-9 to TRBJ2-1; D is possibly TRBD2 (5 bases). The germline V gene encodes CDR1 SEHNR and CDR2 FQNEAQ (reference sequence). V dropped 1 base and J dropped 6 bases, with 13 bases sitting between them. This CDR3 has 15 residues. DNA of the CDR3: TGTGCCAGCAGCTTAGTGAGGGCCCGGGGCAATGAGCAGTTCTTC. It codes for CASSLVRARGNEQFF. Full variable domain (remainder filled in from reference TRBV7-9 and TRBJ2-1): DTGVSQNPRHKITKRGQNVTFRCDPISEHNRLYWYRQTLGQGPEFLTYFQNEAQLEKSRLLSDRFSAERPKGSFSTLEIQRTEQGDSAMYLCASSLVRARGNEQFFGPGTRLTVL.

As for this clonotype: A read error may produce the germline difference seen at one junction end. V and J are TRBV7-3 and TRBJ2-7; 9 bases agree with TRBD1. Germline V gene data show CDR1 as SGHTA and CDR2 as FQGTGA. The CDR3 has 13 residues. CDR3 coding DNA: TGTGCCGGCAGCTCTCAACAGGGGGCGGAGCAGTACTTC. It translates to CAGSSQQGAEQYF.

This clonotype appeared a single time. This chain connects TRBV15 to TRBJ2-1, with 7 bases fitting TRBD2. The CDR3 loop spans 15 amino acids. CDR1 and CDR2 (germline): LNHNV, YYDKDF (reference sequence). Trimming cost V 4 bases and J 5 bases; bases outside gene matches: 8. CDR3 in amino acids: CATSMGASGDNEQFF. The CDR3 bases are TGTGCCACCAGCATGGGAGCTAGCGGAGACAATGAGCAGTTCTTC.

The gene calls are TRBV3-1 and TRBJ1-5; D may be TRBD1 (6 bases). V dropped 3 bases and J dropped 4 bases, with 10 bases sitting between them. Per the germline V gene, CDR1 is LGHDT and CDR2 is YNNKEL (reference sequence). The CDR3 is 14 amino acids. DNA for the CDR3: TGTGCCAGCAGCCAGGGGGGGGCTAATCAGCCCCAGCATTTT. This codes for CASSQGGANQPQHF.

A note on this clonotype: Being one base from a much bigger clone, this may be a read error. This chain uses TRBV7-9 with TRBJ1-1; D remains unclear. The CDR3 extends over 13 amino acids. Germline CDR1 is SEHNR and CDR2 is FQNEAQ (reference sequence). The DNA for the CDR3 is TGCGCCAGCAGCATTCAGCGAGACACTGAAGCTTTCTTT. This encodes CASSIQRDTEAFF.

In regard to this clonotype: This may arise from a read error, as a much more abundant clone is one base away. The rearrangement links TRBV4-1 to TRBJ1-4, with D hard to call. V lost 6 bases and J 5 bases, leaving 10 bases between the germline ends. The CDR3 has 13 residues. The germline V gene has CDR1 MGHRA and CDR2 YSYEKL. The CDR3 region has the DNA TGCGCCAGCAGGCGCTTACCAAATGAAAAACTGTTTTTT. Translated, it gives CASRRLPNEKLFF.

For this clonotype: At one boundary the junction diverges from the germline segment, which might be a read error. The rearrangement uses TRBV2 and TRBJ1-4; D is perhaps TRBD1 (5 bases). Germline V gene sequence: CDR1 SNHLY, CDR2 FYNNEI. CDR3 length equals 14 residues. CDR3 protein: CASRRRVRAEKLVF. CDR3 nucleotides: TGTGCCAGCAGGAGGCGGGTCAGGGCTGAAAAACTGGTTTTT.

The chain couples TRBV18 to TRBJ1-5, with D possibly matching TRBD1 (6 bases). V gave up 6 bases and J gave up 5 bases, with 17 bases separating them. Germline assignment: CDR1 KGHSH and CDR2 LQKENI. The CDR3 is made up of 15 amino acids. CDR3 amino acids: CASSPGQSGYQPQHF. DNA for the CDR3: TGTGCCAGCTCTCCTGGACAGTCCGGCTATCAGCCCCAGCATTTT.

CDR3 residues: CASREPTPGGNTIYF. The CDR3 nucleotides are TGTGCCAGCAGGGAGCCCACCCCGGGGGGAAACACCATATATTTT. The chain recombines TRBV25-1 with TRBJ1-3, with D unclear. This CDR3 is 15 amino acids long. V shed 6 bases and J shed 4 bases, with 16 bases lying between them. Germline V gives CDR1 MGHDK, CDR2 SYGVNS.

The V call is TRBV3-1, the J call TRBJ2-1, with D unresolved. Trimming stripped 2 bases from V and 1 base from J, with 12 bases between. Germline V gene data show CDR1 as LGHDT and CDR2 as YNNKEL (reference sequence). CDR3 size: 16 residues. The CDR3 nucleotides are TGTGCCAGCAGCCAATCCAGCGTGAAATCCTACAATGAGCAGTTCTTC. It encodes CASSQSSVKSYNEQFF.

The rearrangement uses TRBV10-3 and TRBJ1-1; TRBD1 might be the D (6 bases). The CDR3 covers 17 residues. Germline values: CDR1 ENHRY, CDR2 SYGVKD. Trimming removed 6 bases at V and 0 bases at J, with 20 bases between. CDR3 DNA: TGTGCCATCAGGCCAGGGGAGGGCTCGGGTTTGAACACTGAAGCTTTCTTT. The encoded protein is CAIRPGEGSGLNTEAFF.

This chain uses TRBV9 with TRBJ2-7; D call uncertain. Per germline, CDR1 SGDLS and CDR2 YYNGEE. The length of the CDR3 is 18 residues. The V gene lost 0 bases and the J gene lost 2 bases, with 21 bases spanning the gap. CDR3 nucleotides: TGTGCCAGCAGCGTAGATCAGCAGGCCCCGATTCTTACCTACGAGCAGTACTTC. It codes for CASSVDQQAPILTYEQYF. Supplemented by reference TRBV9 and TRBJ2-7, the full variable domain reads DSGVTQTPKHLITATGQRVTLRCSPRSGDLSVYWYQQSLDQGLQFLIQYYNGEERAKGNILERFSAQQFPDLHSELNLSSLELGDSALYFCASSVDQQAPILTYEQYFGPGTRLTVT.

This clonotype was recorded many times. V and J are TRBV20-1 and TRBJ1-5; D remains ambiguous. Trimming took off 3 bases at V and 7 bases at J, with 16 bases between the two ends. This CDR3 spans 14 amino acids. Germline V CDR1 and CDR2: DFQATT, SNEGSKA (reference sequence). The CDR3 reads CSASSGDSEQPQHF. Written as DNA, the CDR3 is TGCAGTGCTAGTTCGGGAGATTCGGAGCAGCCCCAGCATTTT.

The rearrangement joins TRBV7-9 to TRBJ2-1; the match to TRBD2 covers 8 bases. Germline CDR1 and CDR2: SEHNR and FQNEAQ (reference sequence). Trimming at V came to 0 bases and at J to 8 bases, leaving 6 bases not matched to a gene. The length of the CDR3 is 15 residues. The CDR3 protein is CASSLALSGSDEQFF. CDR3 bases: TGTGCCAGCAGCTTAGCTCTAAGCGGGAGTGATGAGCAGTTCTTC.

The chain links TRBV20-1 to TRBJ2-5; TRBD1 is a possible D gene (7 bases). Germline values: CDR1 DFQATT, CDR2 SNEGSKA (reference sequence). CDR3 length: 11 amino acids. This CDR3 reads CSFRQGGTQYF. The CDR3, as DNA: TGCAGCTTTAGACAGGGAGGGACCCAGTACTTC.

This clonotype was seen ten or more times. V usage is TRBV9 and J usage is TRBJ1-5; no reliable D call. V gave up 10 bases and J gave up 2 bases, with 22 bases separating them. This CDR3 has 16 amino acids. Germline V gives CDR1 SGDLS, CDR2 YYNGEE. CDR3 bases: TGTGCCGCACGGTGGGCAGCAGCCCGAGGCAATCAGCCCCAGCATTTT. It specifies CAARWAAARGNQPQHF.

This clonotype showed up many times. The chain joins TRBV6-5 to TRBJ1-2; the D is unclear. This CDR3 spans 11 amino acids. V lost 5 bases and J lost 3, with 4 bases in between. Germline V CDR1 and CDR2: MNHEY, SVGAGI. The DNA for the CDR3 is TGTGCCAGCAGTGGACACTATGGCTACACCTTC. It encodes CASSGHYGYTF.

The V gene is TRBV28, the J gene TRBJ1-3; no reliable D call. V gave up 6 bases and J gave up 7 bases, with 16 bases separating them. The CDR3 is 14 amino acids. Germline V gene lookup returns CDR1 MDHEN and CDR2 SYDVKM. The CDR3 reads CASSPFNGPNTIYF. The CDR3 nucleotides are TGTGCCAGCAGCCCCTTCAACGGCCCGAACACCATATATTTT.

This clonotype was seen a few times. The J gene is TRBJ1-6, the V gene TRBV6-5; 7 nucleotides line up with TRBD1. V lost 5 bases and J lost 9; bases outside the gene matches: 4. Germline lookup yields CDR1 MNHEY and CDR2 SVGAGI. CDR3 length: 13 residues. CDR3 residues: CASSRQGSSPLHF. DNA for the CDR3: TGTGCCAGCAGTCGACAGGGAAGTTCACCCCTCCACTTT.

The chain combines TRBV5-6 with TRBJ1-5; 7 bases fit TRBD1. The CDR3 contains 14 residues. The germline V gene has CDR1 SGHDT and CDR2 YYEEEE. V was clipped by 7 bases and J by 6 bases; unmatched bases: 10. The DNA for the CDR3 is TGTGCCAGCCGCCTGGGACAGCGGGGTCAGCCCCAGCATTTT. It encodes CASRLGQRGQPQHF.

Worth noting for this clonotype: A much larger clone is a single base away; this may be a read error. CDR3 coding DNA: TGCAGTGCTACTCCAGGGAGTAGCTTAGCTTCCTTT. Translated, it gives CSATPGSSLASF. V gene TRBV20-1 combines with J gene TRBJ1-1; D possibly corresponds to TRBD1 (5 bases). The CDR3 is 12 amino acids. Germline CDR1 is DFQATT and CDR2 is SNEGSKA (reference sequence).

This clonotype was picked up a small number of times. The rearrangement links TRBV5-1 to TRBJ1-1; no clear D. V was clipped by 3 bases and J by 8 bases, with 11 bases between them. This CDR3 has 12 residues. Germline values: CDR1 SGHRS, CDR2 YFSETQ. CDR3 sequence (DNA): TGCGCCAGCAGCTCGGACGGAAACGAAGCTTTCTTT. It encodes CASSSDGNEAFF.

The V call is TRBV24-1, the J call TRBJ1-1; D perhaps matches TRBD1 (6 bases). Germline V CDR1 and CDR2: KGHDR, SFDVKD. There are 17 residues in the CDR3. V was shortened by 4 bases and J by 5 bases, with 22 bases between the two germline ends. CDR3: CATSERGGPSDWTEAFF. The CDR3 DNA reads TGTGCCACCAGTGAGAGGGGGGGCCCAAGCGATTGGACTGAAGCTTTCTTT.

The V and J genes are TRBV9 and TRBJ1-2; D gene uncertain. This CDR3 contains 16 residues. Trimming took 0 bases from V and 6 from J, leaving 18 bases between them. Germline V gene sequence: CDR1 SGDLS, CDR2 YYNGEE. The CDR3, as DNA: TGTGCCAGCAGCGTAGGGAGGGAAGCGACGGGAGATGGCTACACCTTC. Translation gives CASSVGREATGDGYTF.

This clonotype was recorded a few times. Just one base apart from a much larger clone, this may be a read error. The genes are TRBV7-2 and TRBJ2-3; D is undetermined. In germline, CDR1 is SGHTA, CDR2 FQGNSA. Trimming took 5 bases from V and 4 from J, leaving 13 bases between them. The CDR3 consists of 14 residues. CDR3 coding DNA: TGTGCCAGCAGCCCGCCTGCCATCGCAGATACGCAGTATTTT. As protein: CASSPPAIADTQYF.